The 27 T cell receptor beta chains below were found in one sample sequenced in a study of shared clonotypes between healthy human individuals. Assay: immunoSEQ multiplex PCR; the TCRdb copy retains only in-frame clones and omits some. The repertoire holds about 1.1 million clones, with approximately 80% as singletons. The sequencing input was memory CD4+ T cells from PBMCs. As to subset: CD45RA-negative fraction. Receptors originate from a young man in good health. Some clones in this sample may be carry-over from other donors' samples.

As regards this clone: This probably arose from a read error, given a far larger clone one base away. This chain uses TRBV5-3 with TRBJ2-5, with unresolved D. TRBV5-3 is given ORF status, its function remaining uncertain. CDR3 length: 12 residues. The CDR3 nucleotides are TGTGCCAGCAGCTCGTACCAAGAGACCCAGTACTTC. Protein sequence: CASSSYQETQYF.

This clone showed up just once. The chain links TRBV2 to TRBJ2-4; 8 bases fit TRBD1. J was trimmed by 6 bases and V by 6 bases; bases with no gene match: 4. CDR1 is SNHLY, CDR2 FYNNEI, per germline. The CDR3 extends over 13 amino acids. The CDR3: CASSGQGRNIQYF. In DNA form, the CDR3 reads TGTGCCAGCAGCGGACAGGGCCGAAACATTCAGTACTTC.

CDR3 sequence (DNA): TGCGCCAGCAGTCACCCGCGAGAGACCCAGTACTTC. Translated: CASSHPRETQYF. The V call is TRBV10-1, the J call TRBJ2-5; D remains unclear. V lost 5 bases to trimming and J lost 4 bases, with 8 bases between them. Looked up from germline, CDR1 is WNHNN and CDR2 is SYGVQD (reference sequence). The CDR3 consists of 12 residues.

The J gene is TRBJ1-3, the V gene TRBV9; D is ambiguous. The germline V gene encodes CDR1 SGDLS and CDR2 YYNGEE. The CDR3 extends over 16 amino acids. V lost 0 bases and J lost 0, with 10 bases in between. CDR3 DNA: TGTGCCAGCAGCGTAGGTCCCCGAAACTCTGGAAACACCATATATTTT. It encodes CASSVGPRNSGNTIYF.

The table lists this clone with a few counts. The chain recombines TRBV4-1 with TRBJ2-3; D is unresolved. The V and J ends lost 4 bases and 5 bases respectively, with 16 bases between them. The CDR3 length is 15 residues. Germline lookup yields CDR1 MGHRA and CDR2 YSYEKL. CDR3 in DNA: TGCGCCAGCAGCCCGACGCCTTTTAAATTAGATACGCAGTATTTT. Amino acid sequence: CASSPTPFKLDTQYF.

The chain joins TRBV19 to TRBJ1-2, with 7 positions matching TRBD1. The J segment lost 4 bases and the V segment lost 6 bases, leaving 5 bases of the junction unmatched. In germline, CDR1 is LNHDA, CDR2 SQIVND (reference sequence). The CDR3 consists of 13 residues. The chain's CDR3 is CASRLGQPYGYTF. The CDR3 DNA reads as TGTGCCAGTAGGCTGGGACAGCCCTATGGCTACACCTTC.

The chain employs TRBV5-4 and TRBJ2-5, with 9 bases that match TRBD1. Trimming took 6 bases from V and 5 from J; bases not matched to a gene: 5. The CDR3 runs to 13 residues. CDR1 and CDR2 from the germline V gene are SGHNT and YYREEE (reference sequence). CDR3 loop: CASTFDRGETQYF. The CDR3 DNA reads as TGTGCCAGCACCTTCGACAGGGGGGAGACCCAGTACTTC.

The V call is TRBV19, the J call TRBJ1-1, with D perhaps TRBD1 (6 bases). V lost 6 bases to trimming and J lost 8 bases, with 31 bases between them. Germline V gene sequence: CDR1 LNHDA, CDR2 SQIVND (reference sequence). This CDR3 comprises 18 residues. CDR3: CASSTDPRTDEAPYEAFF. The CDR3 bases are TGTGCCAGTAGCACCGACCCACGGACAGATGAAGCACCCTACGAAGCTTTCTTT.

The V gene is TRBV7-9, the J gene TRBJ2-7; 11 positions match TRBD1. The length of the CDR3 is 15 residues. The trim removed 4 bases at V and 3 bases at J, leaving 5 bases unmatched. CDR1 is SEHNR and CDR2 is FQNEAQ in the germline V gene (reference sequence). The CDR3 DNA reads TGTGCCAGCAGCTCACCGGGACAGGGGGTCTACGAGCAGTACTTC. Its translation: CASSSPGQGVYEQYF.

The genes are TRBV7-2 and TRBJ2-1; 11 bases are shared with TRBD2. Germline V gene lookup returns CDR1 SGHTA and CDR2 FQGNSA. Trimming cost V 1 base and J 12 bases; bases outside gene matches: 5. The CDR3 is made up of 14 amino acids. This chain's CDR3 is CASSLVLAGAGQFF. The CDR3 DNA is TGTGCCAGCAGCTTAGTACTAGCGGGAGCCGGGCAGTTCTTC.

The chain is built from TRBV11-3 and TRBJ2-5; TRBD2 agrees at 7 bases. Germline V lookup: CDR1 SGHNT, CDR2 YENEEA. CDR3 length equals 14 residues. V lost 1 base and J lost 4; bases outside the gene matches: 3. The CDR3 region has the DNA TGTGCCAGCAGCTTAGCGGGAGGCTCAGAGACCCAGTACTTC. As protein: CASSLAGGSETQYF.

The chain recombines TRBV7-9 with TRBJ2-6, with 9 bases lining up with TRBD2. This CDR3 comprises 19 residues. V lost 5 bases to trimming and J lost 3 bases; unmatched junction nucleotides: 14. Germline CDR1 is SEHNR and CDR2 is FQNEAQ (reference sequence). The CDR3 loop reads CASSPTGGSGRGGANVLTF. CDR3 sequence (DNA): TGTGCCAGCAGCCCGACCGGTGGTAGCGGGAGAGGTGGGGCCAACGTCCTGACTTTC.

The rearrangement uses TRBV28 and TRBJ2-3, with 15 bases aligning to TRBD2. Looked up from germline, CDR1 is MDHEN and CDR2 is SYDVKM. The CDR3 is 21 amino acids. V was pared by 5 bases and J by 0 bases, with 15 bases of the junction left unmatched. CDR3 loop: CASSPPSGLAGGQLSTDTQYF. The CDR3 DNA reads as TGTGCCAGCAGTCCACCCTCGGGACTAGCGGGAGGTCAACTTAGCACAGATACGCAGTATTTT.

V is TRBV28 and J is TRBJ2-7; the match to TRBD2 covers 13 bases. CDR1 MDHEN and CDR2 SYDVKM come from the germline V gene. CDR3 size: 17 residues. Germline trimming cut 5 bases from V and 9 bases from J; bases unmatched to any gene: 16. CDR3 sequence (DNA): TGTGCCAGCAGTCTCGGGACTAGCGGGAAAAGCGGAGGGGTGCAGTACTTC. Amino acids: CASSLGTSGKSGGVQYF.

V and J are TRBV19 and TRBJ2-6, with D possibly TRBD2 on 5 matching bases. The germline gives CDR1 LNHDA, CDR2 SQIVND (reference sequence). V was pared by 5 bases and J by 1 base, with 9 bases between. CDR3 length: 15 amino acids. CDR3 sequence reads: CASSGLESGANVLTF. The CDR3 bases are TGTGCCAGTAGTGGACTTGAATCTGGGGCCAACGTCCTGACTTTC.

The J gene is TRBJ1-5, the V gene TRBV19, with D maybe TRBD1 (6 bases). With 6 bases removed from V and 3 bases from J, the gap between germline ends came to 9 bases. CDR3 length: 13 amino acids. CDR1 LNHDA and CDR2 SQIVND come from the germline V gene (reference sequence). CDR3 protein: CASRGQLNQPQHF. CDR3 sequence (DNA): TGTGCCAGTAGAGGACAGCTCAATCAGCCCCAGCATTTT.

In regard to this clone: The same CDR3 also results from other DNA sequences found in this sample. The rearrangement links TRBV28 to TRBJ2-7, with D unclear. The CDR3 contains 12 residues. Germline V gene data show CDR1 as MDHEN and CDR2 as SYDVKM. Trimming shortened V by 6 bases and J by 0 bases, and 6 bases separated the two germline ends. CDR3 bases: TGTGCCAGCAGGTTGTCCTCCTACGAGCAGTACTTC. Translated: CASRLSSYEQYF.

V gene TRBV7-3 combines with J gene TRBJ2-1, with 8 bases that match TRBD2. Germline V CDR1 and CDR2: SGHTA, FQGTGA. This CDR3 region has 16 residues. V shed 5 bases, J shed 4 bases, and the junction held 10 bases outside the gene matches. CDR3 residues: CASSPTGTSGYNEQFF. CDR3 sequence (DNA): TGTGCCAGCAGCCCCACCGGGACTAGTGGTTACAATGAGCAGTTCTTC.

The chain combines TRBV9 with TRBJ2-1; 12 positions match TRBD1. This CDR3 is built from 15 residues. After removal of 0 bases from V and 9 bases from J, the junction contained 4 bases not matched to a gene. The germline V gene encodes CDR1 SGDLS and CDR2 YYNGEE. The CDR3 region has the DNA TGTGCCAGCAGCGTAGGGGGACAGGGGGCCGGTGAGCAGTTCTTC. Translation: CASSVGGQGAGEQFF.

The chain carries TRBV5-1 and TRBJ1-5; maybe TRBD1 (6 bases). V was shortened by 5 bases and J by 4 bases, with 16 bases between the two germline ends. Germline assignment: CDR1 SGHRS and CDR2 YFSETQ. The CDR3 totals 15 residues. The DNA of the CDR3 is TGCGCCAGCAGGGTTGGGCGGGGGCCAAATCAGCCCCAGCATTTT. This encodes CASRVGRGPNQPQHF.

The rearrangement joins TRBV9 to TRBJ1-3; D may be TRBD1 (5 bases). This CDR3 contains 16 residues. The germline V gene encodes CDR1 SGDLS and CDR2 YYNGEE. Trimming took off 0 bases at V and 0 bases at J, with 10 bases between the two ends. CDR3 in amino acids: CASSVGDPGSGNTIYF. The CDR3 DNA reads as TGTGCCAGCAGCGTAGGGGACCCCGGCTCTGGAAACACCATATATTTT.

This clone was counted a single time. This chain connects TRBV11-2 to TRBJ2-7; D is perhaps TRBD1 (5 bases). The CDR3 sequence is 14 residues long. The V end lost 1 base, the J end lost 7 bases, and 14 bases lay between the germline ends. The germline gives CDR1 SGHAT, CDR2 FQNNGV. CDR3 nucleotide sequence: TGTGCCAGCAGCTTAGGTGGGGCGGTTTCGGAGCAGTACTTC. Amino acids: CASSLGGAVSEQYF. Using reference TRBV11-2 and TRBJ2-7 for the parts outside the CDR3, the full variable domain is EAGVAQSPRYKIIEKRQSVAFWCNPISGHATLYWYQQILGQGPKLLIQFQNNGVVDDSQLPKDRFSAERLKGVDSTLKIQPAKLEDSAVYLCASSLGGAVSEQYFGPGTRLTVT.

This chain connects TRBV2 to TRBJ2-2; 12 bases align to TRBD2. This CDR3 contains 16 residues. Germline CDR1 SNHLY, CDR2 FYNNEI. V lost 6 bases and J lost 4; bases outside the gene matches: 6. For the CDR3, the DNA is TGTGCCAGCAGGGCCACTAGCGGGGGGCCCACCGGGGAGCTGTTTTTT. It specifies CASRATSGGPTGELFF.

The genes are TRBV11-1 and TRBJ2-3; D call uncertain. The CDR3 is 14 residues long. Trimming left V 4 bases short and J 1 base short, with 9 bases between. From germline, CDR1 is SGHAT and CDR2 FQDESV (reference sequence). In DNA form, the CDR3 reads TGTGCCAGCAGCTCAAGGGAACGCACAGATACGCAGTATTTT. Its protein product is CASSSRERTDTQYF.

This clone was counted only a few times. The rearrangement joins TRBV5-4 to TRBJ2-7, with 9 bases lining up with TRBD2. V was clipped by 0 bases and J by 2 bases; unmatched bases: 6. The CDR3 length is 16 residues. Germline-derived CDR1 and CDR2 are SGHNT and YYREEE (reference sequence). CDR3 nucleotides: TGTGCCAGCAGCTTGGGTGCGGGAGGGCCTACCTACGAGCAGTACTTC. It translates to CASSLGAGGPTYEQYF.

A few counts support this clone. The chain has TRBV11-3 and TRBJ2-6; the match to TRBD1 covers 7 bases. Germline CDR1 and CDR2: SGHNT and YENEEA. The junction had 5 bases not matched to a gene; V was cut back by 5 bases and J by 4 bases. CDR3 length: 15 amino acids. The CDR3 DNA reads TGTGCCAGCAGCCCCGACAGGGCCGGGGCCAACGTCCTGACTTTC. Protein: CASSPDRAGANVLTF. Full variable domain (missing parts from reference TRBV11-3 and TRBJ2-6): EAGVVQSPRYKIIEKKQPVAFWCNPISGHNTLYWYLQNLGQGPELLIRYENEEAVDDSQLPKDRFSAERLKGVDSTLKIQPAELGDSAVYLCASSPDRAGANVLTFGAGSRLTVL.

This chain links TRBV7-6 with TRBJ1-6, with unresolved D. Germline assignment: CDR1 SGHVS and CDR2 FNYEAQ. This CDR3 has 15 amino acids. V lost 4 bases to trimming and J lost 5 bases, with 12 bases between them. The CDR3: CASSSLGNNNSPLHF. CDR3 in DNA: TGTGCCAGCAGCTCTCTCGGGAATAATAATTCACCCCTCCACTTT.